The 8 T cell receptor beta chains given below trace back to one sample, sequenced in a study of T cell responses to AZD1222 COVID-19 vaccine (dated by TCRdb to the early 2020s). Read against the paper, the sample's time point label means: about 28 days (+/-7) after the second vaccine dose. Receptors were amplified or captured by the immunoSEQ multiplex PCR assay. In TCRdb, the immuneACCESS table is reduced to in-frame sequences with V and J assigned. These tables do not hold every clone; where another copy was compared, an unresolved V gene accounts for under half, and the others remain unexplained. The sample includes roughly 86,000 clones, with 85% observed a single time. Jointly, the top ten make up 4.5% to 5% of the sample. The source was peripheral blood, collected 28 days after the second AZD1222 dose. These receptors all come from an adult who received the AZD1222 COVID-19 vaccine.

This clone was counted a single time. CDR3 protein: CASREGVTEAFF. CDR3 bases: TGTGCCAGCAGGGAGGGAGTCACTGAAGCTTTCTTT. The V call is TRBV6-5, the J call TRBJ1-1; D is unclear. CDR3 length equals 12 residues. Germline V gene sequence: CDR1 MNHEY, CDR2 SVGAGI. Trimming cost V 6 bases and J 4 bases, with 9 bases left between them.

The CDR3 DNA follows: TGTGCCAGCGGGACTAGCGGGAAGAAGCAGCAAGAGACCCAGTACTTC. Translation gives CASGTSGKKQQETQYF. This chain uses TRBV7-9 with TRBJ2-5; 13 bases agree with TRBD2. Per germline, CDR1 SEHNR and CDR2 FQNEAQ (reference sequence). CDR3 length equals 16 residues. Trimming removed 8 bases from V and 2 bases from J; junction bases left unmatched: 8.

The V gene is TRBV4-1, the J gene TRBJ1-5, with 7 bases aligning to TRBD1. J was trimmed by 3 bases and V by 3 bases; bases with no gene match: 8. Germline V gene lookup returns CDR1 MGHRA and CDR2 YSYEKL. The CDR3 spans 16 residues. The CDR3 spells CASSQSTGTVNQPQHF. The CDR3 DNA reads TGCGCCAGCAGCCAGTCAACCGGGACAGTCAATCAGCCCCAGCATTTT.

The chain carries TRBV2 and TRBJ2-1; perhaps TRBD2 as D (6 bases). The CDR3 runs 13 residues. V lost 9 bases, J lost 9 bases, and 18 bases lay in between. Germline lookup yields CDR1 SNHLY and CDR2 FYNNEI. This CDR3 reads CASRPGALTEQFF. The CDR3 DNA reads as TGTGCCAGTCGACCGGGAGCCCTCACTGAGCAGTTCTTC.

This chain uses TRBV7-9 with TRBJ2-1, with D possibly being TRBD2 (6 bases). Trimming took off 1 base at V and 8 bases at J, with 9 bases between the two ends. The CDR3 sequence is 13 residues long. Germline lookup yields CDR1 SEHNR and CDR2 FQNEAQ (reference sequence). The CDR3 protein is CASSLGDLDEQFF. The CDR3 bases are TGTGCCAGCAGCTTAGGGGACTTAGATGAGCAGTTCTTC. Looking up the rest from reference TRBV7-9 and TRBJ2-1 gives the full variable domain: DTGVSQNPRHKITKRGQNVTFRCDPISEHNRLYWYRQTLGQGPEFLTYFQNEAQLEKSRLLSDRFSAERPKGSFSTLEIQRTEQGDSAMYLCASSLGDLDEQFFGPGTRLTVL.

This clone appeared a few times. The CDR3 does not close with the conserved phenylalanine or tryptophan, likely indicating a read error. It is unclear where the CDR3 begins or ends on the DNA, so no DNA is shown, and the CDR3 is as TCRdb lists it. This rearrangement joins TRBV24-1 to TRBJ2-7; TRBD1 is the table's D call, not checked against the DNA. Germline CDR1 KGHDR, CDR2 SFDVKD. The CDR3 is 18 amino acids in total, end residues counted. This chain's CDR3 is CATRSKRDSAPRQGASEG.

V is TRBV7-8 and J is TRBJ1-5; D call uncertain. The ends were cut back, 5 bases at V and 5 bases at J, with 7 bases in the middle. Germline loops: CDR1 SGHVS, CDR2 FQNEAQ. CDR3 length equals 12 residues. This chain's CDR3 is CASSLSYQPQHF. The CDR3 DNA reads as TGTGCCAGCAGCCTATCCTATCAGCCCCAGCATTTT.

The chain uses TRBV7-9 and TRBJ2-7; weak D call: TRBD2 (5 bases). Germline V gives CDR1 SEHNR, CDR2 FQNEAQ (reference sequence). The CDR3 covers 15 residues. V lost 1 base and J lost 2, with 12 bases in between. This CDR3 reads CASSLGSGETYEQYF. The CDR3 DNA sequence: TGTGCCAGCAGCTTAGGTTCCGGGGAGACCTACGAGCAGTACTTC.